The 16 T cell receptor beta chains presented below share a single source sample, sequenced in a study of blood T cells in healthy people across ages. The authors ran a second PCR of 7 to 11 cycles using a sample-barcoded 5' primer and a J-beta primer mix. MiXCR, applied by TCRdb to the 5' RACE reads, yields one record per CDR3 protein. The sample contains roughly 1,100,000 distinct CDR3 sequences, less than 25% of which appear only once. These data were likewise used in another study, on T cells of mothers and their children.

The sample comprised blood. These receptors were taken from a girl under 10 years old in good health.

There are a few counts of this clonotype. This chain uses TRBV27 with TRBJ2-5; tentatively, D is TRBD1 (6 bases). The J call may be wrong; the DNA end is better matched by TRBJ2-7. Germline CDR1 and CDR2: MNHEY and SMNVEV (reference sequence). CDR3 size: 14 residues. DNA of the CDR3: TGTGCCAGCAAACCGGGACACAGTAGCTACGAGCAGTACTTC. Its translation is CASKPGHSSYEQYF.

This clonotype was observed a handful of times. CDR3 nucleotide sequence: TGCAGCGCCGTGGGACTAGCGGGACAAGAGACCCAGTACTTC. It encodes CSAVGLAGQETQYF. The chain joins TRBV29-1 to TRBJ2-5; TRBD2 agrees at 13 bases. The CDR3 contains 14 residues. CDR1 and CDR2 from the germline V gene are SQVTM and ANQGSEA. With V trimmed by 7 bases and J by 2 bases, 4 bases remained unmatched.

CDR3 DNA: TGTGCCAGCGCCGGGTGGGCTAGCGGGACCTACAATGAGCAGTTCTTC. Translated, it gives CASAGWASGTYNEQFF. The chain uses TRBV28 and TRBJ2-1, with TRBD2 matching over 9 bases. This CDR3 is built from 16 residues. Germline CDR1 MDHEN, CDR2 SYDVKM. Trimming at V came to 8 bases and at J to 2 bases, leaving 10 bases not matched to a gene.

This clonotype was found a few times. The chain combines TRBV6-5 with TRBJ2-1; maybe TRBD2 (5 bases). This CDR3 has 15 residues. V was shortened by 5 bases and J by 3 bases, with 14 bases between the two germline ends. Germline CDR1 is MNHEY and CDR2 is SVGAGI. CDR3 nucleotides: TGTGCCAGCAGTACCGGAGGCGGGTACTACAATGAGCAGTTCTTC. Its protein product is CASSTGGGYYNEQFF.

The chain carries TRBV7-9 and TRBJ2-7; D call uncertain. Germline CDR1 SEHNR, CDR2 FQNEAQ (reference sequence). The CDR3 extends over 12 amino acids. Deletions cut 2 bases from V and 5 bases from J, with 7 bases between. In nucleotides, the CDR3 is TGTGCCAGCAGCTTACCTAAACACGAGCAGTACTTC. Its translation: CASSLPKHEQYF.

As to this clonotype: A read error may account for a junction end that differs from germline. V usage is TRBV5-7 and J usage is TRBJ2-1, with 10 bases aligning to TRBD1. TRBV5-7 is flagged as an ORF with uncertain function. The CDR3 has 16 residues. CDR3 sequence (DNA): TGTGCCAGCGGCTTTAGAGGGACAGGGGCAGGCAATGAGCAGTTCTTC. It specifies CASGFRGTGAGNEQFF.

The count of this clonotype is one. V usage is TRBV28 and J usage is TRBJ2-1, with 9 bases fitting TRBD2. Germline loops: CDR1 MDHEN, CDR2 SYDVKM. The ends lost 4 bases at V and 8 bases at J; junction bases unmatched: 9. The CDR3 contains 15 residues. Here the CDR3 reads CASSSPSGIGDEQFF. In nucleotides, the CDR3 is TGTGCCAGCAGTTCCCCTAGCGGGATTGGCGATGAGCAGTTCTTC.

This clonotype was counted a few times. The J gene is TRBJ2-7, the V gene TRBV29-1; no clear D. Germline CDR1 SQVTM, CDR2 ANQGSEA. V lost 3 bases and J 5 bases, leaving 11 bases between the germline ends. The CDR3 runs 12 residues. CDR3: CSVEGLFNEQYF. The CDR3 region has the DNA TGCAGCGTTGAGGGTTTATTCAACGAGCAGTACTTC.

This clonotype showed up just a few times. This sequence joins TRBV9 and TRBJ1-2, with no clear D. The V gene lost 0 bases and the J gene lost 2 bases, with 14 bases spanning the gap. This CDR3 spans 16 amino acids. The germline V gene has CDR1 SGDLS and CDR2 YYNGEE. CDR3 coding DNA: TGTGCCAGCAGCGTAGCTACACAGACTATCAACTATGGCTACACCTTC. It encodes CASSVATQTINYGYTF.

The gene calls are TRBV7-2 and TRBJ2-5; TRBD2 agrees at 8 bases. The CDR3 loop spans 17 amino acids. CDR1 SGHTA and CDR2 FQGNSA come from the germline V gene. The V gene end was trimmed by 2 bases and the J gene end by 5 bases; junction bases not matched to a gene: 13. CDR3 DNA: TGTGCCAGCAGCTTATTTAGGCTAGCGGGTTTTCGGGAGACCCAGTACTTC. Translated: CASSLFRLAGFRETQYF.

The chain links TRBV12-3 or TRBV12-4 to TRBJ2-7, with D tentatively TRBD1 (5 bases). The CDR3 runs to 12 residues. Trimming pared 7 bases from V and 7 bases from J, leaving 14 bases between. The CDR3 sequence is CASTRSGREQYF. The CDR3 DNA is TGTGCCAGCACGAGGTCAGGGCGGGAGCAGTACTTC.

This clonotype occurred once. This rearrangement joins TRBV6-6 to TRBJ2-5, with D perhaps TRBD2 (5 bases). The last part of the DNA fits TRBJ2-1 better; the J call may be wrong. The CDR3 is 15 residues long. The germline CDR1 and CDR2 sequences are MNHNY and SVGAGI (reference sequence). The DNA for the CDR3 is TGTGCCAGCAGCCTCGGAGGATCGGTGGGTCGTGAGCAGTTCTTC. Translating it yields CASSLGGSVGREQFF.

In this sample, this clonotype turned up a few times. The chain has TRBV7-9 and TRBJ2-5; 7 bases are shared with TRBD2. The DNA end favors TRBJ2-1, so the J call may be wrong. The CDR3 contains 14 residues. CDR1 and CDR2 from the germline V gene are SEHNR and FQNEAQ (reference sequence). The CDR3 nucleotides are TGTGCCAGCAGCCTTCGGGGGGAGGACAATGAGCAGTTCTTC. It yields the protein CASSLRGEDNEQFF.

This clonotype was seen a few times. The CDR3 DNA reads TGTGCCAGCAGAGACACGGTGACGGGTCAAGCTTTCTTT. Its translation: CASRDTVTGQAFF. The chain uses TRBV27 and TRBJ1-1, with no clear D. The ends were cut back, 6 bases at V and 9 bases at J, with 17 bases in the middle. The germline V gene has CDR1 MNHEY and CDR2 SMNVEV (reference sequence). This CDR3 has 13 residues.

A few counts support this clonotype. The V and J genes are TRBV7-2 and TRBJ2-5; 8 nucleotides align to TRBD1. The germline V gene encodes CDR1 SGHTA and CDR2 FQGNSA. Trimming took 1 base from V and 4 from J; bases not matched to a gene: 5. This CDR3 contains 15 residues. CDR3 bases: TGTGCCAGCAGCTTAGGACGGGGACAGGTAGAGACCCAGTACTTC. As protein: CASSLGRGQVETQYF.

The chain links TRBV7-9 to TRBJ1-6, with D possibly matching TRBD1 (5 bases). V shed 4 bases and J shed 7 bases, with 17 bases lying between them. The CDR3 is made up of 16 amino acids. CDR1 and CDR2 (germline): SEHNR, FQNEAQ (reference sequence). CDR3 region: CASSSVIRDGNSPLHF. The CDR3 DNA reads as TGTGCCAGCAGCTCCGTGATCCGGGACGGAAATTCACCCCTCCACTTT.